The source of this T cell receptor beta chain is a study of T cells after yellow fever vaccination. The study's findings and limits: Some clonotypes, a small share, were shared between CD4 and CD8 compartments.

TCRdb independently ran MiXCR on the 5' RACE reads; one entry per CDR3 protein. The table includes under 70,000 distinct CDR3 sequences, roughly 6.9% detected once. Regarding this clonotype: The target antigen is unknown.

The ends were cut back, 7 bases at V and 1 base at J, with 15 bases in the middle. The CDR3 covers 15 residues. Germline CDR1 is KGHDR and CDR2 is SFDVKD. The sequencing here drew on CD8+ T cells sorted from PBMCs, taken on the day of the first yellow fever vaccination. This TCR was sampled from a man aged 18 to 29 who received the YFV17D yellow fever vaccine. The gene calls are TRBV24-1 and TRBJ1-1; D call uncertain. The CDR3 sequence is CATRDATTSNTEAFF. The CDR3 nucleotides are TGTGCCACCAGGGATGCGACCACCTCGAACACTGAAGCTTTCTTT.